This T cell receptor (beta chain) was recorded in a study of identical twins. Study-level points and caveats: There was an excess of low generation probability in the out-of-frame alpha sequences that twins shared. Beta out-of-frame sequences displayed a weaker excess of sharing between twins. Models underpredicted monozygotic twin sharing of out-of-frame TCR alpha.

This clonotype was observed a handful of times. The antigen remains undetermined. Template switching, a step in the protocol, added a universal primer site, and cDNA carried unique molecular identifiers. Each CDR3 protein gets one entry after TCRdb re-called the 5' RACE reads with MiXCR. This table has 420,000 or so distinct CDR3 sequences, approximately 17% appearing once. Germline V gene sequence: CDR1 DFQATT, CDR2 SNEGSKA (reference sequence). Trimming cost V 2 bases and J 1 base, with 11 bases left between them. CDR3 length equals 14 residues. V is TRBV20-1 and J is TRBJ1-1; D remains unclear. This receptor was identified in a man between 45 and 60 years old in good health. The sequencing sample was made of naive T cells sorted from blood. In DNA form, the CDR3 reads TGCAGTGCTAGATCCCATGCGGGGAACACTGAAGCTTTCTTT. It encodes CSARSHAGNTEAFF.